This T cell receptor (beta chain) was sequenced for a study of blood T cell repertoires in COVID-19. This clone was seen a single time. Original analysis: It was from reference gene primer amplification that nucleated cell counts were estimated. TCRdb's copy holds only in-frame clones and misses some; the assay was immunoSEQ multiplex PCR. D and trimming were read from the DNA, whereas the V and J calls and clone size are those reported in that table. The sample holds roughly 120,000 clones, 82% seen once. Germline V gene lookup returns CDR1 SNHLY and CDR2 FYNNEI. The CDR3 is 14 residues long. V lost 4 bases, J lost 2 bases, and 5 bases stayed unmatched.

This TCR was recovered from a man between 70 and 80 years old with acute or convalescent COVID-19. Sequenced sample: peripheral blood. V and J are TRBV2 and TRBJ2-7; 7 bases are a match to TRBD2. Here the CDR3 DNA reads TGTGCCAGCAGTGCTCCCGGGGGGACCTACGAGCAGTACTTC. Encoded protein: CASSAPGGTYEQYF.